This T cell receptor beta chain was sequenced for a study of blood T cell repertoires in COVID-19. Study in general: The cDNA or gDNA used as material had been derived from T cells, B-cell-depleted T cells, or PBMCs.

Using immunoSEQ multiplex PCR, the repertoire was profiled, and TCRdb retains in-frame clones only, with some absent. In the table there are roughly 100,000 clones, about 85% of which are singletons. The CDR3 runs 13 residues. Germline V gives CDR1 SGHTA, CDR2 FQGTGA. V was shortened by 5 bases and J by 8 bases, with 10 bases between the two germline ends. The sample consisted of peripheral blood. The receptor's source is a woman aged 50 to 65 with COVID-19, enrolled during active disease. The chain recombines TRBV7-3 with TRBJ1-6; D not resolved. DNA for the CDR3: TGTGCCAGCAGCCTCCAAGGAGATTCACCCCTCCACTTT. It translates to CASSLQGDSPLHF.